The clone carrying this T cell receptor (beta chain) was recorded at least ten times. The sample is drawn from a study of T-cell memory formation after mild COVID-19. The CDR3 loop spans 12 amino acids. Trimming shortened V by 1 base and J by 10 bases, and 8 bases separated the two germline ends. Germline CDR1 and CDR2: SGHAT and FQNNGV. One entry per CDR3 protein results from TCRdb running MiXCR on the 5' RACE reads. There are 200,000 to 250,000 distinct CDR3 sequences in the sample; less than 20% occur only once, and 3% to 4.5% lies in the top ten. Sequences were obtained from PBMCs or a T cell subset sorted from them (not recorded which). The sequence was obtained from a man aged 18 to 29 who had mild COVID-19 (a few samples of this study predate the infection). Cell type and time point are not known. The chain employs TRBV11-2 and TRBJ2-1; no reliable D call. CDR3 nucleotides: TGTGCCAGCAGCTTAGGGGTAGAGGAGCAGTTCTTC. It yields the protein CASSLGVEEQFF.